This section outlines one T cell receptor (beta chain) sequence together with its context. Its target is not known. The data originate from a study of lymphopenia after photon versus proton radiotherapy. Study-wide findings and caveats: Only patients who died were analyzed for survival; proton advantage is unproven.

The V end lost 2 bases, the J end lost 1 base, and 12 bases lay between the germline ends. Germline V gene data show CDR1 as MNHEY and CDR2 as SMNVEV (reference sequence). This CDR3 spans 16 amino acids. TCRdb's table, derived via immunoSEQ multiplex PCR, lists solely in-frame clones and lacks some. This sample has about 64,000 clones, with approximately 86% found just once. The sequencing here drew on peripheral blood, taken from a patient treated with proton-based radiotherapy. This receptor was identified in a man older than 75 with esophageal cancer. The chain recombines TRBV27 with TRBJ1-5; perhaps TRBD1 as D (6 bases). The CDR3 DNA reads as TGTGCCAGCAGTTTAAGTCCGGGGGCGAGCAATCAGCCCCAGCATTTT. The encoded protein is CASSLSPGASNQPQHF.